Given below is one T cell receptor beta chain in context. These data come from a study of cytotoxic CD8 clonotypes in ibrutinib-treated CLL. On the study more broadly: Researchers reported ten to twelve relapsed/refractory and about 15 treatment-naive patients, some 18 of them IGHV unmutated.

Sequencing used immunoSEQ multiplex PCR; TCRdb keeps in-frame clones, though not all of them. The sample yields tens of thousands of clones, about two thirds seen once. Genomic DNA (roughly 1.8 micrograms) was obtained from cryopreserved PBMCs for construction of TCR beta libraries. V lost 6 bases and J lost 2; bases outside the gene matches: 4. CDR3 length: 15 residues. The germline V gene has CDR1 SNHLY and CDR2 FYNNEI. The chain is built from TRBV2 and TRBJ2-1, with 10 bases fitting TRBD1. Here the sequenced sample was PBMCs, taken after 12 months of ibrutinib treatment. The origin of this receptor is a human donor with chronic lymphocytic leukemia. The CDR3 region is CASSGQGVTYNEQFF. CDR3 sequence (DNA): TGTGCCAGCAGCGGACAGGGGGTCACCTACAATGAGCAGTTCTTC.